A single T cell receptor beta chain is shown here with its context. A read error may explain this, as a much larger clone is one base away. Germline V lookup: CDR1 DFQATT, CDR2 SNEGSKA (reference sequence). This CDR3 region has 14 residues. Construction of the TCRbeta library involved unique molecular identifiers. MiXCR, applied by TCRdb to the PCR reads, yields one record per CDR3 protein. The repertoire holds 500,000 or so distinct CDR3 sequences, with around a third as singletons. This sample stems from a study of T-cell reconstitution after alpha-beta-depleted transplantation in children. This rearrangement joins TRBV20-1 to TRBJ2-1; 7 bases match TRBD1. This specimen was PBMCs from the stem cell graft donor, taken from the stem cell graft. The source of this sequence is a human donor who donated a stem cell graft to a child with aplastic anemia. For the CDR3, the DNA is TGCAGTGCTCACGACAGGGATATCTCCAATGACCAGTTCTTC. It codes for CSAHDRDISNDQFF.